The 12 T cell receptor beta chains below all came from one sample that was sequenced in a study of tumor-infiltrating lymphocytes in primary liver carcinoma. With a constant-region primer, TCR beta cDNA was made from 500 ng of total RNA. ARM-PCR, slightly modified, supplied the TCR beta libraries through three nested multiplex PCR rounds. TRBV1-TRBV30 forward primers paired with a C-beta reverse primer drove the first two PCR rounds, about 10 cycles each. TCRdb analysed the multiplex PCR reads with MiXCR anew, one entry per CDR3 protein. The sample has 300,000 to 400,000 distinct CDR3 sequences; about 60% are singletons. Germline DNA was also extracted, while the blood RNA originated from unsorted whole blood. The sequenced sample consisted of peripheral blood. These receptors were collected from a man in his forties with primary liver carcinoma and hepatitis B virus infection.

In the case of this clonotype: A much more abundant neighbour one base away suggests this may be a read error. The chain is built from TRBV12-5 and TRBJ2-7; the D is unclear. Per the germline V gene, CDR1 is LGHNT and CDR2 is FRNRAP. The CDR3 totals 12 residues. The CDR3 loop reads CASGFSAYDQYF. The CDR3 DNA is TGTGCTAGTGGTTTCTCCGCATACGATCAGTACTTC.

This clonotype was picked up many times. The chain recombines TRBV6-1 with TRBJ1-3; D unclear. Deletions cut 10 bases from V and 8 bases from J, with 15 bases between. Germline V CDR1 and CDR2: MNHNS, SASEGT. The CDR3 loop spans 12 amino acids. CDR3 region: CATPSAGDTIYF. The CDR3 DNA sequence: TGTGCCACCCCTTCGGCCGGGGACACCATATATTTT.

About this clonotype: This may come from a read error, since a much larger clone is one base off. No conserved phenylalanine or tryptophan is present at the end of the CDR3, so a read error is the likely explanation. The V and J genes are TRBV12-3 or TRBV12-4 and TRBJ2-2, with a possible D match to TRBD2 (6 bases). CDR3 length: 12 residues. The V end was cut by 8 bases, the J end by 6 bases, with 10 bases between. The CDR3 loop is CASGTSSGELFS. CDR3 bases: TGTGCCAGCGGCACTAGCTCCGGGGAGCTGTTTTCT.

The chain uses TRBV7-9 and TRBJ2-3, with D hard to call. The ends were cut back, 9 bases at V and 2 bases at J, with 9 bases in the middle. The germline CDR1 and CDR2 sequences are SEHNR and FQNEAQ (reference sequence). The CDR3 runs 12 residues. The CDR3 bases are TGTGCCAGGAGCCCAATCACAGATACGCAGTATTTT. It specifies CARSPITDTQYF.

On this clonotype: One end of the junction fails to match germline, which may point to a read error. The chain couples TRBV11-2 to TRBJ2-7; D may be TRBD2 (5 bases). The V gene's germline CDR1 is SGHAT and CDR2 FQNNGV. This CDR3 has 14 amino acids. The CDR3 region has the DNA TGTGCCAGCACCCCTCAGCGGTCTGTCTACGAGCAGTGCTTC. The encoded protein is CASTPQRSVYEQCF.

A remark on this clonotype: A much more abundant neighbour one base away suggests this may be a read error. The V gene is TRBV4-1, the J gene TRBJ2-7, with 11 bases aligning to TRBD1. Germline lookup yields CDR1 MGHRA and CDR2 YSYEKL. This CDR3 spans 16 amino acids. CDR3 region: CASSQDRTGGSYKQYF. CDR3 coding DNA: TGCGCCAGCAGCCAAGATCGGACAGGGGGCTCCTACAAGCAGTACTTC.

For the CDR3, the DNA is TGTGCCATCAGTGCTAACCCAGGGGACCATAATTCACCCCTCCACTTT. Amino acid sequence: CAISANPGDHNSPLHF. V gene TRBV10-3 combines with J gene TRBJ1-6, with D perhaps TRBD1 (6 bases). Germline V gene data show CDR1 as ENHRY and CDR2 as SYGVKD. CDR3 length: 16 amino acids. V was cut by 4 bases and J by 5 bases, with 15 bases left in between.

In regard to this clonotype: Germline and junction disagree at one end, which may indicate a read error. V usage is TRBV29-1 and J usage is TRBJ2-3; possible D gene TRBD2, 5 bases. The CDR3 runs 16 residues. Germline CDR1 is SQVTM and CDR2 is ANQGSEA. CDR3 DNA sequence: TGCAGCCTTGAAGATGTAGTAGGTGCGGCGGGAGATACGCAGTATTTT. Translated: CSLEDVVGAAGDTQYF.

The count of this clonotype is one. V gene TRBV12-3 or TRBV12-4 combines with J gene TRBJ1-5, with 8 nucleotides matching TRBD1. This CDR3 region has 14 residues. Trimming cost V 7 bases and J 7 bases; bases outside gene matches: 9. In nucleotides, the CDR3 is TGTGCCAGCATGTTTCAGGGGGCGGACCAGCCCCAGCATTTT. Protein: CASMFQGADQPQHF.

The chain has TRBV11-2 and TRBJ2-7, with D perhaps matching TRBD1 or TRBD2 (5 bases each). Between the trimmed V and J ends, which lost 5 bases and 5 bases, there was a span of 16 bases. CDR1 is SGHAT, CDR2 FQNNGV, per germline. This CDR3 spans 14 amino acids. CDR3 sequence (DNA): TGTGCCAGCAGCCGGAGAGGGGAATTCCACGAGCAGTACTTC. Translation gives CASSRRGEFHEQYF.

V gene TRBV28 combines with J gene TRBJ2-1; no clear D. Germline V gene lookup returns CDR1 MDHEN and CDR2 SYDVKM. The germline V and J ends were trimmed by 7 bases and 4 bases, with 14 bases remaining between them. The length of the CDR3 is 14 residues. The CDR3 nucleotides read TGTGCCAGCACCCTAACCAGGTCTTACAATGAGCAGTTCTTC. Protein sequence: CASTLTRSYNEQFF.

Details on this clonotype: A much larger clone lies a single base off, so this may be a read error. The conserved closing phenylalanine or tryptophan is absent in this CDR3, likely reflecting a read error. The chain is built from TRBV4-2 and TRBJ1-3; the match to TRBD1 covers 7 bases. CDR3 size: 19 residues. The V and J ends lost 7 bases and 8 bases, in that order; junction bases with no gene match: 26. Germline assignment: CDR1 LGHNA and CDR2 YNFKEQ. This CDR3 reads CASTKDAVGTAGQVDTIYS. In nucleotides, the CDR3 is TGTGCCAGCACCAAAGATGCTGTCGGGACAGCCGGCCAGGTTGACACCATATATTCT.